This T cell receptor (beta chain) was recorded in a study of shared clonotypes between healthy human individuals. Whole-study results and caveats: Lower generation probabilities were found for non-shared clonotypes than for those shared by all four donors.

As defined, naive CD8 cells were CD45RO-negative and positively selected for CCR7, with terminally differentiated effector memory CD45RA+ cells excluded. Points on this clone: What it recognizes is unknown.

Using immunoSEQ multiplex PCR, the repertoire was profiled, and TCRdb retains in-frame clones only, with some absent. The sample has some 800,000 clones, more than 85% seen once; the top ten hold around 24%. This sequence originates from a man under 40 in good health. The source material was naive CD8+ T cells sorted from blood.

The CDR3 DNA reads TGTGCCAGCAGCTTAGAAGAAGGTGAGCAGTTCTTC. It translates to CASSLEEGEQFF. The V call is TRBV7-9, the J call TRBJ2-1; D unclear. Germline V gene lookup returns CDR1 SEHNR and CDR2 FQNEAQ (reference sequence). CDR3 length: 12 residues. V lost 1 base and J lost 9, with 7 bases in between.